A single sample is the source of the 30 T cell receptor beta chains below, sequenced in a study of T cell changes during pregnancy in multiple sclerosis. Profiled with immunoSEQ multiplex PCR; TCRdb holds only in-frame clones, not every one. The profile covers around 74,000 clones, with about nine tenths appearing a single time and around 3% taken by the ten largest. Sample: peripheral blood, taken before pregnancy. These receptors were collected from a female donor with multiple sclerosis, enrolled in a pregnancy study.

The chain carries TRBV6-5 and TRBJ2-7; D possibly corresponds to TRBD2 (5 bases). The germline gives CDR1 MNHEY, CDR2 SVGAGI. This CDR3 comprises 16 residues. V was shortened by 0 bases and J by 0 bases, with 12 bases between the two germline ends. CDR3 protein: CASSYSYLDYSYEQYF. CDR3 coding DNA: TGTGCCAGCAGTTACTCTTACCTTGACTACTCCTACGAGCAGTACTTC.

The gene calls are TRBV19 and TRBJ1-4; D remains ambiguous. Per germline, CDR1 LNHDA and CDR2 SQIVND (reference sequence). This CDR3 is 15 amino acids long. The V end lost 1 base, the J end lost 0 bases, and 6 bases lay between the germline ends. Here the CDR3 DNA reads TGTGCCAGTAGTATAGGACAAGCAACTAATGAAAAACTGTTTTTT. This translates into CASSIGQATNEKLFF.

This chain uses TRBV9 with TRBJ2-3; D not certain. The CDR3 is made up of 14 amino acids. The germline CDR1 and CDR2 sequences are SGDLS and YYNGEE. The V end was cut by 4 bases, the J end by 4 bases, with 13 bases between. CDR3 amino acids: CASSPQPLADTQYF. The CDR3 nucleotides read TGTGCCAGCAGCCCTCAACCCCTAGCAGATACGCAGTATTTT.

This rearrangement joins TRBV19 to TRBJ1-1, with D possibly TRBD1 on 6 matching bases. Trimming left V 3 bases short and J 2 bases short, with 13 bases between. Germline CDR1 is LNHDA and CDR2 is SQIVND (reference sequence). There are 15 residues in the CDR3. CDR3 region: CASSMGAEGNTEAFF. The CDR3 coding sequence is TGTGCCAGTAGTATGGGGGCAGAAGGAAACACTGAAGCTTTCTTT.

Here the CDR3 DNA reads TGTGCCAGCAGCTGGGGAGGGGAGCAGCCCCAGCATTTT. Its protein product is CASSWGGEQPQHF. The V and J genes are TRBV6-5 and TRBJ1-5; D may be TRBD1 (5 bases). The V end lost 6 bases, the J end lost 7 bases, and 13 bases lay between the germline ends. The CDR3 contains 13 residues. The germline CDR1 and CDR2 sequences are MNHEY and SVGAGI.

This chain joins TRBV5-5 and TRBJ1-5; weak D call: TRBD1 (6 bases). The germline V gene encodes CDR1 SGHKS and CDR2 YYEKEE (reference sequence). The CDR3 extends over 16 amino acids. Trimming removed 0 bases from V and 6 bases from J, with 16 bases in between. This CDR3 reads CASSLDSRGLGQPQHF. The CDR3 DNA is TGTGCCAGCAGCTTGGATAGCAGGGGACTAGGTCAGCCCCAGCATTTT.

The chain is built from TRBV5-6 and TRBJ2-2; perhaps TRBD1 as D (6 bases). V was cut by 3 bases and J by 0 bases, with 9 bases left in between. This CDR3 region has 15 residues. CDR1 is SGHDT, CDR2 YYEEEE, per germline. The CDR3 protein is CASSYGTPNTGELFF. CDR3 DNA sequence: TGTGCCAGCAGCTACGGGACACCGAACACCGGGGAGCTGTTTTTT.

This chain links TRBV9 with TRBJ2-7; 7 bases map to TRBD2. J gave up 4 bases and V 0 bases, and 4 bases lay outside the gene matches. The CDR3 sequence is 14 residues long. CDR1 and CDR2 from the germline V gene are SGDLS and YYNGEE. CDR3 amino acids: CASSVAGGGYEQYF. The CDR3 DNA reads TGTGCCAGCAGCGTAGCTGGGGGGGGGTACGAGCAGTACTTC.

The chain is built from TRBV4-1 and TRBJ1-4, with D possibly TRBD1 on 6 matching bases. V was pared by 1 base and J by 7 bases, with 7 bases between. This CDR3 comprises 13 residues. Germline loops: CDR1 MGHRA, CDR2 YSYEKL. The CDR3 spells CASSQGDIEKLFF. CDR3 DNA sequence: TGCGCCAGCAGCCAAGGGGACATTGAAAAACTGTTTTTT.

The chain recombines TRBV15 with TRBJ1-2; 7 bases agree with TRBD1. Germline trimming cut 1 base from V and 4 bases from J; bases unmatched to any gene: 9. CDR1 and CDR2 from the germline V gene are LNHNV and YYDKDF (reference sequence). There are 16 residues in the CDR3. CDR3 bases: TGTGCCACCAGCAGAGGAGGCCTAGGGGGCGCCTATGGCTACACCTTC. Encoded protein: CATSRGGLGGAYGYTF.

The chain is built from TRBV30 and TRBJ2-1, with D tentatively TRBD2 (7 bases). The CDR3 is made up of 14 amino acids. Trimming stripped 8 bases from V and 9 bases from J, with 23 bases between. Per the germline V gene, CDR1 is GTSNPN and CDR2 is SVGIG (reference sequence). The CDR3 here is CAGGGQAAQFEQFF. The CDR3 DNA is TGTGCCGGGGGGGGGCAGGCGGCCCAGTTTGAGCAGTTCTTC.

The rearrangement links TRBV30 to TRBJ1-1; TRBD1 aligns across 7 bases. Unmatched junction bases numbered 5, after V lost 1 base and J lost 3 bases. The CDR3 spans 14 residues. Germline V CDR1 and CDR2: GTSNPN, SVGIG (reference sequence). CDR3 DNA: TGTGCCTGGAGTGAAACAGGGGTACACACTGAAGCTTTCTTT. Translated: CAWSETGVHTEAFF.

The rearrangement links TRBV7-8 to TRBJ1-2; the match to TRBD1 covers 7 bases. Trimming cost V 1 base and J 6 bases; bases outside gene matches: 5. From germline, CDR1 is SGHVS and CDR2 FQNEAQ. This CDR3 comprises 14 residues. CDR3 in DNA: TGTGCCAGCAGCTTAGGACAGGGAAGGGATGGCTACACCTTC. Protein sequence: CASSLGQGRDGYTF. The full variable domain, in which reference TRBV7-8 and TRBJ1-2 provide the parts outside the CDR3, is GAGVSQSPRYKVAKRGQDVALRCDPISGHVSLFWYQQALGQGPEFLTYFQNEAQLDKSGLPSDRFFAERPEGSVSTLKIQRTQQEDSAVYLCASSLGQGRDGYTFGSGTRLTVV.

This clone is a singleton in its sample. The chain combines TRBV7-9 with TRBJ1-2; TRBD1 matches 7 bases. Germline CDR1 and CDR2: SEHNR and FQNEAQ (reference sequence). V lost 4 bases and J lost 3; bases outside the gene matches: 5. The CDR3 contains 14 residues. The CDR3 DNA follows: TGTGCCAGCAGCTCCCAGGGGACAGACTATGGCTACACCTTC. Translating it yields CASSSQGTDYGYTF.

This chain joins TRBV5-6 and TRBJ2-2, with D possibly TRBD1 on 5 matching bases. The germline V gene has CDR1 SGHDT and CDR2 YYEEEE. V was trimmed by 4 bases and J by 2 bases, leaving 15 bases between them. The CDR3 runs to 16 residues. The CDR3 loop is CASSEVGALNTGELFF. CDR3 nucleotide sequence: TGTGCCAGCAGCGAAGTTGGGGCTCTCAACACCGGGGAGCTGTTTTTT.

The chain has TRBV6-5 and TRBJ2-7; 7 nucleotides line up with TRBD2. J was trimmed by 3 bases and V by 0 bases; bases with no gene match: 5. Germline V CDR1 and CDR2: MNHEY, SVGAGI. This CDR3 has 15 residues. CDR3 in DNA: TGTGCCAGCAGTTACTCGGGGGGGGTGGGCTACGAGCAGTACTTC. Translating it yields CASSYSGGVGYEQYF.

J is TRBJ2-7 and V is TRBV14, with 7 bases fitting TRBD2. This CDR3 contains 15 residues. J lost 4 bases, V lost 0 bases, and 6 bases had no gene match. Per the germline V gene, CDR1 is SGHDN and CDR2 is FVKESK. CDR3 in amino acids: CASSQDLSAGYEQYF. DNA for the CDR3: TGTGCCAGCAGCCAAGATCTGTCAGCGGGATACGAGCAGTACTTC. Supplemented by reference TRBV14 and TRBJ2-7, the full variable domain reads EAGVTQFPSHSVIEKGQTVTLRCDPISGHDNLYWYRRVMGKEIKFLLHFVKESKQDESGMPNNRFLAERTGGTYSTLKVQPAELEDSGVYFCASSQDLSAGYEQYFGPGTRLTVT.

The V and J genes are TRBV18 and TRBJ1-2; D uncertain. V lost 2 bases, J lost 4 bases, and 11 bases lay in between. CDR3 size: 14 residues. Per germline, CDR1 KGHSH and CDR2 LQKENI. Written as DNA, the CDR3 is TGTGCCAGCTCACCAAATGGGCCGCGCTATGGCTACACCTTC. Its translation is CASSPNGPRYGYTF. Supplemented by reference TRBV18 and TRBJ1-2, the full variable domain reads NAGVMQNPRHLVRRRGQEARLRCSPMKGHSHVYWYRQLPEEGLKFMVYLQKENIIDESGMPKERFSAEFPKEGPSILRIQQVVRGDSAAYFCASSPNGPRYGYTFGSGTRLTVV.

The chain has TRBV30 and TRBJ2-2; TRBD2 might be the D (7 bases). Germline lookup yields CDR1 GTSNPN and CDR2 SVGIG (reference sequence). Trimming stripped 2 bases from V and 5 bases from J, with 15 bases between. The CDR3 length is 15 residues. The CDR3 loop reads CAWSIGGAWTGELFF. The DNA of the CDR3 is TGTGCCTGGAGTATAGGGGGGGCGTGGACCGGGGAGCTGTTTTTT.

The chain uses TRBV19 and TRBJ2-1; 8 bases are shared with TRBD2. Germline CDR1 is LNHDA and CDR2 is SQIVND (reference sequence). The CDR3 is 20 amino acids. J gave up 0 bases and V 5 bases, and 18 bases lay outside the gene matches. This chain's CDR3 is CASSLSSGTRSYDSYNEQFF. In nucleotides, the CDR3 is TGTGCCAGTAGTCTCTCCTCCGGGACTAGGTCCTATGACTCCTACAATGAGCAGTTCTTC.

V and J are TRBV15 and TRBJ1-2; D may be TRBD1 (5 bases). Trimming cost V 1 base and J 3 bases, with 12 bases left between them. Germline V CDR1 and CDR2: LNHNV, YYDKDF (reference sequence). The CDR3 runs 15 residues. The CDR3 DNA follows: TGTGCCACCAGCAGAGGGCAGGGAATGGACTATGGCTACACCTTC. Residues: CATSRGQGMDYGYTF.

The V gene is TRBV4-2, the J gene TRBJ1-4; TRBD1 aligns across 11 bases. With V trimmed by 0 bases and J by 3 bases, 9 bases remained unmatched. The V gene's germline CDR1 is LGHNA and CDR2 YNFKEQ. The length of the CDR3 is 19 residues. CDR3 loop: CASSQEARTGGLSNEKLFF. CDR3 DNA: TGTGCCAGCAGCCAAGAGGCACGGACAGGGGGCTTGTCTAATGAAAAACTGTTTTTT.

The chain joins TRBV5-1 to TRBJ1-2, with TRBD1 identical over 10 bases. The CDR3 covers 13 residues. With V trimmed by 3 bases and J by 14 bases, 10 bases remained unmatched. The germline V gene has CDR1 SGHRS and CDR2 YFSETQ. CDR3 bases: TGCGCCAGCAGCTGGGGACAGGGGAAAGCAGGGACCTTC. Translating it yields CASSWGQGKAGTF.

V gene TRBV30 combines with J gene TRBJ1-4; D ambiguous. From germline, CDR1 is GTSNPN and CDR2 SVGIG (reference sequence). With 0 bases removed from V and 0 bases from J, the gap between germline ends came to 5 bases. This CDR3 spans 14 amino acids. The CDR3 region is CAWSVSSTNEKLFF. CDR3 sequence (DNA): TGTGCCTGGAGTGTATCTTCAACTAATGAAAAACTGTTTTTT. Based on the CDR3 plus reference TRBV30 and TRBJ1-4, the full variable domain is SQTIHQWPATLVQPVGSPLSLECTVEGTSNPNLYWYRQAAGRGLQLLFYSVGIGQISSEVPQNLSASRPQDRQFILSSKKLLLSDSGFYLCAWSVSSTNEKLFFGSGTQLSVL.

The V call is TRBV30, the J call TRBJ1-6, with TRBD1 identical over 9 bases. The V gene end was trimmed by 2 bases and the J gene end by 7 bases; junction bases not matched to a gene: 3. The length of the CDR3 is 14 residues. Germline CDR1 is GTSNPN and CDR2 is SVGIG (reference sequence). The CDR3 here is CAWSTGTGNSPLHF. CDR3 in DNA: TGTGCCTGGAGTACCGGGACAGGGAATTCACCCCTCCACTTT.

This clone came up many times. The chain is built from TRBV6-1 and TRBJ2-2, with 15 bases that match TRBD2. The CDR3 totals 17 residues. CDR1 MNHNS and CDR2 SASEGT come from the germline V gene. The trim removed 4 bases at V and 3 bases at J, leaving 3 bases unmatched. CDR3 residues: CASSGTSGRADTGELFF. The CDR3 DNA reads TGTGCCAGCAGTGGGACTAGCGGGAGGGCCGACACCGGGGAGCTGTTTTTT.

This chain joins TRBV19 and TRBJ2-7, with 7 positions matching TRBD1. CDR3 length equals 13 residues. CDR1 and CDR2 (germline): LNHDA, SQIVND (reference sequence). V was pared by 3 bases and J by 6 bases, with 5 bases of the junction left unmatched. CDR3 nucleotides: TGTGCCAGTAGTATTACAGGGGCGAGCGAGCAGTACTTC. Amino acids: CASSITGASEQYF. The variable domain in full, with the rest retrieved from reference TRBV19 and TRBJ2-7, is DGGITQSPKYLFRKEGQNVTLSCEQNLNHDAMYWYRQDPGQGLRLIYYSQIVNDFQKGDIAEGYSVSREKKESFPLTVTSAQKNPTAFYLCASSITGASEQYFGPGTRLTVT.

V gene TRBV9 combines with J gene TRBJ2-7; no clear D. This CDR3 is built from 13 residues. Germline CDR1 SGDLS, CDR2 YYNGEE. Trimming cost V 0 bases and J 6 bases, with 10 bases left between them. CDR3 amino acids: CASSVGVIPEQYF. DNA of the CDR3: TGTGCCAGCAGCGTAGGCGTGATTCCCGAGCAGTACTTC.

This clone has just one count. This rearrangement joins TRBV5-4 to TRBJ1-3; weak D call: TRBD1 (6 bases). CDR1 SGHNT and CDR2 YYREEE come from the germline V gene (reference sequence). The CDR3 covers 16 residues. With 2 bases removed from V and 0 bases from J, the gap between germline ends came to 12 bases. The CDR3 is CASSFQGHISGNTIYF. The CDR3 DNA reads as TGTGCCAGCAGCTTCCAGGGACATATCTCTGGAAACACCATATATTTT.

The chain is built from TRBV19 and TRBJ2-3, with D possibly being TRBD1 (7 bases). With 3 bases removed from V and 3 bases from J, the gap between germline ends came to 13 bases. The CDR3 loop spans 15 amino acids. Germline CDR1 reads LNHDA; CDR2 reads SQIVND (reference sequence). CDR3: CASSITAGGTDTQYF. DNA of the CDR3: TGTGCCAGTAGTATTACGGCAGGGGGGACAGATACGCAGTATTTT.